The 18 T cell receptor beta chains listed next were all sequenced from one sample in a study of T-cell reconstitution after alpha-beta-depleted transplantation in children. Unique molecular identifiers tagged the TCRbeta library. TCRdb redid the calling of the PCR reads with MiXCR, one entry per CDR3 protein. The data hold under 300,000 distinct CDR3 sequences, with around 10% observed a single time. Sample: peripheral blood, taken 180 days after TCRalphabeta/CD19-depleted stem cell transplant. Receptors originate from a male patient between 2 and 9 years old who had a stem cell transplant for chronic granulomatous disease, so the T cells may come from the graft donor.

This clonotype was counted ten times or more. This chain uses TRBV4-3 with TRBJ2-2; 10 nucleotides match TRBD1. The CDR3 length is 16 residues. Trimming took 2 bases from V and 5 from J; bases not matched to a gene: 5. The germline CDR1 and CDR2 sequences are LGHNA and YSLEER. CDR3 sequence reads: CASSQFRTGGTGELFF. The CDR3 DNA follows: TGCGCCAGCAGCCAATTTCGGACAGGGGGAACCGGGGAGCTGTTTTTT.

The sample holds many counts of this clonotype. This chain joins TRBV7-2 and TRBJ2-7; no reliable D call. Germline V gives CDR1 SGHTA, CDR2 FQGNSA. Between the trimmed V and J ends, which lost 4 bases and 4 bases, there was a span of 5 bases. The CDR3 has 11 amino acids. The CDR3 is CASSSRYEQYF. CDR3 DNA: TGTGCCAGCAGCTCCCGATACGAGCAGTACTTC. The entire variable domain, with the rest obtained from reference TRBV7-2 and TRBJ2-7, is as follows: GAGVSQSPSNKVTEKGKDVELRCDPISGHTALYWYRQSLGQGLEFLIYFQGNSAPDKSGLPSDRFSAERTGGSVSTLTIQRTQQEDSAVYLCASSSRYEQYFGPGTRLTVT.

This clonotype appeared a few times. One junction end does not reproduce the germline sequence, and a read error may be involved. This sequence joins TRBV7-7 and TRBJ2-2; 10 positions match TRBD2. Germline CDR1 is SSHAT and CDR2 is FNYEAQ (reference sequence). The CDR3 consists of 15 residues. CDR3 bases: TGTGCTAGCAGCCGACTAGCGGGCCCGATCGGGGAGCTGTTTTTT. The encoded protein is CASSRLAGPIGELFF.

This clonotype came up once. The chain combines TRBV28 with TRBJ2-2; a possible D gene is TRBD1 (5 bases). Trimming took off 11 bases at V and 2 bases at J, with 12 bases between the two ends. CDR1 and CDR2 from the germline V gene are MDHEN and SYDVKM. The CDR3 is made up of 13 amino acids. The CDR3 sequence is CALGQPNTGELFF. The CDR3 region has the DNA TGTGCCCTTGGACAACCCAACACCGGGGAGCTGTTTTTT.

This clonotype was seen ten or more times. This chain joins TRBV28 and TRBJ2-1; TRBD2 matches 9 bases. With V trimmed by 6 bases and J by 3 bases, 6 bases remained unmatched. The CDR3 totals 15 residues. Germline V CDR1 and CDR2: MDHEN, SYDVKM. Here the CDR3 DNA reads TGTGCCAGCAGAGAGGGACTAGCTGACTACAATGAGCAGTTCTTC. Translation gives CASREGLADYNEQFF.

This clonotype appeared a few times. The chain links TRBV13 to TRBJ2-3; 11 nucleotides align to TRBD2. V lost 5 bases to trimming and J lost 4 bases; unmatched junction nucleotides: 26. CDR1 is PRHDT, CDR2 FYEKMQ, per germline (reference sequence). The CDR3 runs 22 residues. The CDR3 DNA is TGTGCCAGCAGCAAGATGGGGGGGCGCATACTAGCGGGAGAGCCTTGGGCAGATACGCAGTATTTT. This translates into CASSKMGGRILAGEPWADTQYF.

This clonotype was seen many times. V gene TRBV7-6 combines with J gene TRBJ2-3; 9 positions match TRBD2. Germline V gives CDR1 SGHVS, CDR2 FNYEAQ. Trimming at V came to 6 bases and at J to 7 bases, leaving 8 bases not matched to a gene. The CDR3 consists of 14 residues. In nucleotides, the CDR3 is TGTGCCAGCAGTCAGACTAGCGGCGTCCATACGCAGTATTTT. Protein: CASSQTSGVHTQYF.

This clonotype was picked up many times. The J gene is TRBJ2-5, the V gene TRBV5-1; D is unresolved. This CDR3 region has 14 residues. Germline CDR1 and CDR2: SGHRS and YFSETQ. The V end lost 0 bases, the J end lost 5 bases, and 11 bases lay between the germline ends. This CDR3 is CASSLGQSEETQYF. CDR3 nucleotide sequence: TGCGCCAGCAGCTTGGGCCAGTCGGAGGAGACCCAGTACTTC. The whole variable domain, remainder taken from reference TRBV5-1 and TRBJ2-5, is KAGVTQTPRYLIKTRGQQVTLSCSPISGHRSVSWYQQTPGQGLQFLFEYFSETQRNKGNFPGRFSGRQFSNSRSEMNVSTLELGDSALYLCASSLGQSEETQYFGPGTRLLVL.

This clonotype appeared a few times. The chain joins TRBV20-1 to TRBJ2-1, with D possibly matching TRBD2 (6 bases). The CDR3 contains 15 residues. Trimming removed 0 bases at V and 5 bases at J, with 14 bases between. Germline V gene lookup returns CDR1 DFQATT and CDR2 SNEGSKA (reference sequence). The CDR3, as DNA: TGCAGTGCTAGAGATGTGGGACTGGTTAACAATGAGCAGTTCTTC. Encoded protein: CSARDVGLVNNEQFF.

This clonotype occurred many times. The chain has TRBV20-1 and TRBJ2-7; 11 bases map to TRBD2. CDR1 DFQATT and CDR2 SNEGSKA come from the germline V gene (reference sequence). Trimming took 7 bases from V and 2 from J; bases not matched to a gene: 4. The CDR3 has 13 amino acids. The CDR3 sequence: CSGLAGGTYEQYF. In DNA, the CDR3 is TGCAGTGGATTAGCGGGAGGGACCTACGAGCAGTACTTC.

In this sample, this clonotype turned up a few times. The chain joins TRBV7-2 to TRBJ1-5; possibly TRBD1 for D (6 bases). The CDR3 has 16 residues. Trimming removed 2 bases from V and 0 bases from J, with 11 bases in between. The germline V gene has CDR1 SGHTA and CDR2 FQGNSA. In DNA, the CDR3 is TGTGCCAGCAGCTTACAGGGGACCCATAGCAATCAGCCCCAGCATTTT. Translation gives CASSLQGTHSNQPQHF.

The chain is built from TRBV5-1 and TRBJ2-7, with 7 nucleotides matching TRBD2. CDR1 is SGHRS, CDR2 YFSETQ, per germline. V dropped 3 bases and J dropped 3; count of bases not matched to a gene: 9. This CDR3 spans 15 amino acids. CDR3 residues: CASSSSAGESYEQYF. In DNA, the CDR3 is TGCGCCAGCAGCTCCTCGGCGGGGGAGAGCTACGAGCAGTACTTC.

This clonotype was seen many times. The J gene is TRBJ2-5, the V gene TRBV15; D possibly corresponds to TRBD2 (6 bases). Germline V lookup: CDR1 LNHNV, CDR2 YYDKDF (reference sequence). V was clipped by 3 bases and J by 3 bases, with 17 bases between them. The CDR3 sequence is 16 residues long. The CDR3 DNA follows: TGTGCCACCAGCAGCGCCCAGATCGGCGGGGAAGAGACCCAGTACTTC. It yields the protein CATSSAQIGGEETQYF.

At least ten counts were recorded for this clonotype. This sequence joins TRBV5-1 and TRBJ2-1; maybe TRBD2 (5 bases). Germline V gene data show CDR1 as SGHRS and CDR2 as YFSETQ. Trimming stripped 0 bases from V and 6 bases from J, with 7 bases between. The CDR3 runs to 13 residues. The CDR3 DNA follows: TGCGCCAGCAGCTTGGCCGGGGTCAATGAGCAGTTCTTC. It codes for CASSLAGVNEQFF.

This clonotype was recorded many times. This chain connects TRBV7-2 to TRBJ2-7; no firm D call. Germline CDR1 and CDR2: SGHTA and FQGNSA. The CDR3 totals 15 residues. Deletions cut 1 base from V and 2 bases from J, with 12 bases between. CDR3 in amino acids: CASSLVSELTYEQYF. The CDR3 coding sequence is TGTGCCAGCAGCTTAGTGTCAGAATTAACCTACGAGCAGTACTTC.

With regard to this clonotype: A much more abundant neighbour one base away suggests this may be a read error. The conserved final phenylalanine or tryptophan is absent from the CDR3, which likely points to a read error. V gene TRBV7-8 combines with J gene TRBJ2-5; D is perhaps TRBD1 (7 bases). V shed 6 bases and J shed 7 bases, with 15 bases lying between them. The length of the CDR3 is 13 residues. CDR1 is SGHVS and CDR2 is FQNEAQ in the germline V gene. The DNA for the CDR3 is TGTGCCAGCAGAACCCACAGGGGAGGGACCCAGTACCTC. Its translation: CASRTHRGGTQYL.

With regard to this clonotype: A much larger clone is a single base away; this may be a read error. The chain uses TRBV5-1 and TRBJ1-3; 7 positions agree with TRBD1. The CDR3 extends over 16 amino acids. Per germline, CDR1 SGHRS and CDR2 YFSETQ. CDR3 sequence: CASSQGQSFTGNIIYF. CDR3 coding DNA: TGCGCCAGCAGCCAGGGACAGAGCTTCACTGGAAACATCATATATTTT.

V is TRBV28 and J is TRBJ2-7; TRBD1 matches 8 bases. Trimming cost V 4 bases and J 3 bases; bases outside gene matches: 8. This CDR3 has 15 residues. Germline V gene sequence: CDR1 MDHEN, CDR2 SYDVKM. The CDR3 protein is CASSSGGAGHYEQYF. DNA for the CDR3: TGTGCCAGCAGTTCAGGGGGCGCCGGGCACTACGAGCAGTACTTC.